Each of the 32 T cell receptor beta chains below was sequenced from the same sample in a study of T-cell memory formation after mild COVID-19. TCRdb independently ran MiXCR on the 5' RACE reads; one entry per CDR3 protein. Of approximately 400,000 distinct CDR3 sequences listed, roughly 17% were seen once; the top ten hold around a fifth. Sequencing was carried out using PBMCs or a T cell subset sorted from them (not recorded which). The receptors originated from a man younger than 35 who had mild COVID-19 (a few samples of this study predate the infection). Cell type and time point are not known.

This chain joins TRBV10-3 and TRBJ2-5; a possible D gene is TRBD2 (6 bases). The V gene's germline CDR1 is ENHRY and CDR2 SYGVKD. V lost 9 bases and J lost 0, with 11 bases in between. CDR3 length equals 13 residues. For the CDR3, the DNA is TGTGCCATAGCCGCTAGCGACCAAGAGACCCAGTACTTC. Its protein is CAIAASDQETQYF.

This CDR3 reads CASSLVSQGHYGYTF. In DNA form, the CDR3 reads TGTGCCAGCAGCTTAGTATCGCAGGGCCACTATGGCTACACCTTC. V and J are TRBV7-2 and TRBJ1-2; D may be TRBD1 (5 bases). V was trimmed by 1 base and J by 3 bases, leaving 12 bases between them. Germline CDR1 is SGHTA and CDR2 is FQGNSA. This CDR3 spans 15 amino acids.

This clonotype was counted only a few times. The chain links TRBV12-3 or TRBV12-4 to TRBJ2-5, with D unresolved. With 6 bases removed from V and 5 bases from J, the gap between germline ends came to 16 bases. The CDR3 covers 14 residues. The DNA of the CDR3 is TGTGCCAGCAGCCGCGACTCGGCTCTTGAGACCCAGTACTTC. This translates into CASSRDSALETQYF.

The gene calls are TRBV7-8 and TRBJ2-1; D is ambiguous. Trimming shortened V by 6 bases and J by 9 bases, and 15 bases separated the two germline ends. Germline V CDR1 and CDR2: SGHVS, FQNEAQ. The CDR3 length is 13 residues. CDR3 sequence reads: CASRLTGGGEQFF. CDR3 nucleotide sequence: TGTGCCAGCAGATTAACGGGCGGCGGTGAGCAGTTCTTC.

V usage is TRBV24-1 and J usage is TRBJ2-7; no clear D gene. The V end was cut by 6 bases, the J end by 3 bases, with 11 bases between. This CDR3 has 13 amino acids. Germline V gives CDR1 KGHDR, CDR2 SFDVKD. CDR3 sequence: CATSPPRVYEQYV. The CDR3 nucleotides are TGTGCCACCAGTCCGCCAAGGGTCTACGAGCAGTACGTC.

This clonotype was detected a few times. The chain links TRBV4-3 to TRBJ1-1; no clear D. V dropped 1 base and J dropped 1 base, with 13 bases sitting between them. Germline V gene sequence: CDR1 LGHNA, CDR2 YSLEER. The CDR3 consists of 16 residues. CDR3 amino acids: CASSQVDPPRNTEAFF. CDR3 in DNA: TGCGCCAGCAGCCAAGTTGACCCTCCACGGAACACTGAAGCTTTCTTT.

This clonotype showed up just a few times. This chain links TRBV27 with TRBJ2-5; D possibly corresponds to TRBD2 (5 bases). Germline V gene lookup returns CDR1 MNHEY and CDR2 SMNVEV (reference sequence). V was pared by 3 bases and J by 5 bases, with 10 bases between. CDR3 size: 13 residues. CDR3 nucleotide sequence: TGTGCCAGCAGTTTTTCGGGGTCCGAGACCCAGTACTTC. Translating it yields CASSFSGSETQYF.

This clonotype turned up a few times. The genes are TRBV7-3 and TRBJ2-7; D is unclear. Germline lookup yields CDR1 SGHTA and CDR2 FQGTGA. CDR3 length: 15 amino acids. V gave up 4 bases and J gave up 9 bases, with 22 bases separating them. Written as DNA, the CDR3 is TGTGCCAGCAGCTCTTCCGGGCCAGGAGATCGTGGGCAGTACTTC. This translates into CASSSSGPGDRGQYF.

This clonotype was observed a few times. The chain combines TRBV7-8 with TRBJ2-7; a weak D match, TRBD1 (6 bases). Germline loops: CDR1 SGHVS, CDR2 FQNEAQ. This CDR3 region has 16 residues. Between the trimmed V and J ends, which lost 4 bases and 3 bases, there was a span of 19 bases. CDR3 residues: CASSSHQGQGGYEQYF. The CDR3 DNA is TGTGCCAGCAGCTCTCATCAGGGGCAGGGTGGCTACGAGCAGTACTTC.

Only a few counts were recorded for this clonotype. The genes are TRBV3-1 and TRBJ1-5, with 7 positions matching TRBD1. V lost 4 bases to trimming and J lost 4 bases; unmatched junction nucleotides: 4. Germline-derived CDR1 and CDR2 are LGHDT and YNNKEL (reference sequence). The CDR3 extends over 14 amino acids. CDR3 nucleotide sequence: TGTGCCAGCAGCCTGACAGGGAATAATCAGCCCCAGCATTTT. As protein: CASSLTGNNQPQHF. Full variable domain (missing parts from reference TRBV3-1 and TRBJ1-5): DTAVSQTPKYLVTQMGNDKSIKCEQNLGHDTMYWYKQDSKKFLKIMFSYNNKELIINETVPNRFSPKSPDKAHLNLHINSLELGDSAVYFCASSLTGNNQPQHFGDGTRLSIL.

The V call is TRBV20-1, the J call TRBJ2-7; possibly TRBD2 for D (5 bases). Germline assignment: CDR1 DFQATT and CDR2 SNEGSKA (reference sequence). This CDR3 has 12 amino acids. V was clipped by 3 bases and J by 5 bases, with 11 bases between them. CDR3 bases: TGCAGTGCTAGCGGAGGTCAAGACGAGCAGTACGTC. Translation: CSASGGQDEQYV.

The chain has TRBV4-1 and TRBJ1-4; D is unclear. V lost 4 bases, J lost 10 bases, and 22 bases lay in between. The CDR3 covers 16 residues. The germline gives CDR1 MGHRA, CDR2 YSYEKL. The CDR3 DNA follows: TGCGCCAGCAGCCCGATTGGGAGGGAGAGGTGGGTAAAACTGTTTTTT. This codes for CASSPIGRERWVKLFF.

The V call is TRBV3-1, the J call TRBJ2-5; 8 bases line up with TRBD2. The germline CDR1 and CDR2 sequences are LGHDT and YNNKEL (reference sequence). CDR3 length: 16 amino acids. With 2 bases clipped from V and 0 bases from J, the junction kept 5 bases outside the gene matches. The CDR3 is CASSQFAGGYQETQYF. CDR3 sequence (DNA): TGTGCCAGCAGCCAATTTGCGGGGGGCTACCAAGAGACCCAGTACTTC.

This clonotype occurred once. The chain links TRBV30 to TRBJ1-1, with a tentative D call TRBD1 (6 bases). Germline-derived CDR1 and CDR2 are GTSNPN and SVGIG (reference sequence). This CDR3 region has 15 residues. Trimming cost V 4 bases and J 1 base, with 16 bases left between them. The CDR3 spells CAWKGDGQGNTEAFF. CDR3 bases: TGTGCCTGGAAGGGGGATGGTCAGGGGAACACTGAAGCTTTCTTT.

The gene calls are TRBV11-1 and TRBJ2-2, with 7 bases matching TRBD1. Per germline, CDR1 SGHAT and CDR2 FQDESV (reference sequence). The CDR3 has 14 residues. The junction had 5 bases not matched to a gene; V was cut back by 3 bases and J by 7 bases. CDR3 sequence: CASSLGQLIGELFF. Written as DNA, the CDR3 is TGTGCCAGCAGCTTGGGACAGTTGATCGGGGAGCTGTTTTTT.

The chain carries TRBV5-8 and TRBJ1-1; TRBD1 is a possible D gene (6 bases). There are 14 residues in the CDR3. Trimming took 2 bases from V and 5 from J, leaving 13 bases between them. Per germline, CDR1 SGHTS and CDR2 YDEGEE. The CDR3 sequence is CASSFGQGRTEAFF. The CDR3 coding sequence is TGTGCCAGCAGCTTCGGGCAGGGGAGGACTGAAGCTTTCTTT. The variable domain in full, completed from reference TRBV5-8 and TRBJ1-1, reads EAGVTQSPTHLIKTRGQQATLRCSPISGHTSVYWYQQALGLGLQFLLWYDEGEERNRGNFPPRFSGRQFPNYSSELNVNALELEDSALYLCASSFGQGRTEAFFGQGTRLTVV.

The rearrangement links TRBV20-1 to TRBJ1-2; TRBD1 matches 7 bases. The CDR3 contains 14 residues. V lost 6 bases and J lost 4; bases outside the gene matches: 11. Germline-derived CDR1 and CDR2 are DFQATT and SNEGSKA (reference sequence). CDR3 sequence (DNA): TGCAGTGCCCGGTCCCGGGACAGCTTCTATGGCTACACCTTC. Its translation: CSARSRDSFYGYTF.

The chain combines TRBV12-3 or TRBV12-4 with TRBJ1-1; D unclear. V lost 3 bases, J lost 2 bases, and 10 bases lay in between. The CDR3 length is 14 residues. CDR3 sequence reads: CASSFYRVNTEAFF. The CDR3 DNA sequence: TGTGCCAGCAGTTTCTACAGAGTAAACACTGAAGCTTTCTTT.

This chain links TRBV7-2 with TRBJ2-3, with 9 bases matching TRBD2. The germline V gene encodes CDR1 SGHTA and CDR2 FQGNSA. This CDR3 is 18 amino acids long. The V gene end was trimmed by 1 base and the J gene end by 3 bases; junction bases not matched to a gene: 11. CDR3 sequence: CASSLGVGAGGLTDTQYF. In DNA, the CDR3 is TGTGCCAGCAGCTTAGGGGTTGGCGCGGGGGGGCTGACAGATACGCAGTATTTT.

This clonotype has more than one count but fewer than ten. The V and J genes are TRBV10-3 and TRBJ2-5, with D perhaps TRBD1 (8 bases). The V end lost 6 bases, the J end lost 1 base, and 15 bases lay between the germline ends. This CDR3 has 15 residues. Germline values: CDR1 ENHRY, CDR2 SYGVKD. CDR3 DNA sequence: TGTGCCATCAGAGCACAGGGGGGGAGCCAAGAGACCCAGTACTTC. The encoded protein is CAIRAQGGSQETQYF.

Details on this clonotype: A much bigger clone sits one base away, suggesting this may be a read error. The rearrangement links TRBV7-9 to TRBJ1-4; TRBD1 matches at 12 bases. The J segment lost 8 bases and the V segment lost 3 bases, leaving 4 bases of the junction unmatched. This CDR3 region has 15 residues. Germline CDR1 is SEHNR and CDR2 is FQNEAQ (reference sequence). The CDR3 region is CASSFTGTGGEKLFF. For the CDR3, the DNA is TGTGCCAGCAGCTTTACCGGGACAGGGGGCGAAAAACTGTTTTTT.

In this sample, this clonotype turned up a few times. The chain combines TRBV10-3 with TRBJ1-5; 8 bases agree with TRBD1. V was pared by 6 bases and J by 3 bases, with 4 bases of the junction left unmatched. In germline, CDR1 is ENHRY, CDR2 SYGVKD. CDR3 size: 14 residues. CDR3 protein: CAISRQGNNQPQHF. DNA for the CDR3: TGTGCCATCAGCAGACAGGGGAACAATCAGCCCCAGCATTTT.

V usage is TRBV10-2 and J usage is TRBJ2-3; perhaps TRBD2 as D (7 bases). CDR3 length: 14 residues. CDR1 and CDR2 from the germline V gene are WSHSY and SAAADI. Trimming took off 9 bases at V and 0 bases at J, with 13 bases between the two ends. Written as DNA, the CDR3 is TGCGCCAGAAAGGGGGGGCTTAGCACAGATACGCAGTATTTT. Translation gives CARKGGLSTDTQYF.

This chain links TRBV19 with TRBJ2-7; 9 nucleotides line up with TRBD2. Germline lookup yields CDR1 LNHDA and CDR2 SQIVND (reference sequence). V was pared by 1 base and J by 3 bases, with 4 bases of the junction left unmatched. The CDR3 has 15 amino acids. CDR3 sequence reads: CASSIASAGGYEQYF. Here the CDR3 DNA reads TGTGCCAGTAGTATAGCATCAGCGGGGGGCTACGAGCAGTACTTC.

The table lists this clonotype with a few counts. The rearrangement uses TRBV20-1 and TRBJ2-7; TRBD2 matches 12 bases. The CDR3 contains 15 residues. The ends lost 3 bases at V and 6 bases at J; junction bases unmatched: 9. The germline V gene has CDR1 DFQATT and CDR2 SNEGSKA (reference sequence). CDR3: CSASPRLAGAREQYV. CDR3 coding DNA: TGCAGTGCTAGTCCAAGACTAGCGGGGGCTCGCGAGCAGTACGTC.

The rearrangement uses TRBV5-1 and TRBJ2-3; D might be TRBD2 (5 bases). V was trimmed by 2 bases and J by 0 bases, leaving 7 bases between them. Germline assignment: CDR1 SGHRS and CDR2 YFSETQ. The length of the CDR3 is 14 residues. In nucleotides, the CDR3 is TGCGCCAGCAGCTTTAGGACTAGCACAGATACGCAGTATTTT. Translated, it gives CASSFRTSTDTQYF.

The chain links TRBV9 to TRBJ2-1, with D unresolved. The germline gives CDR1 SGDLS, CDR2 YYNGEE. Trimming pared 4 bases from V and 4 bases from J, leaving 9 bases between. The CDR3 is 13 amino acids. CDR3 bases: TGTGCCAGCAGCCCATACGATTACAATGAGCAGTTCTTC. Its protein product is CASSPYDYNEQFF.

Many counts were recorded for this clonotype. The genes are TRBV3-1 and TRBJ1-1, with D unresolved. In germline, CDR1 is LGHDT, CDR2 YNNKEL (reference sequence). The germline V and J ends were trimmed by 6 bases and 0 bases, with 14 bases remaining between them. The CDR3 has 15 amino acids. CDR3 coding DNA: TGTGCCAGCAGTCCAAGGCGGCCACTGAACACTGAAGCTTTCTTT. Amino acid sequence: CASSPRRPLNTEAFF. Variable domain in full (rest from reference TRBV3-1 and TRBJ1-1): DTAVSQTPKYLVTQMGNDKSIKCEQNLGHDTMYWYKQDSKKFLKIMFSYNNKELIINETVPNRFSPKSPDKAHLNLHINSLELGDSAVYFCASSPRRPLNTEAFFGQGTRLTVV.

In its sample, this clonotype was seen a few times. The chain links TRBV7-9 to TRBJ1-1; D gene uncertain. The V and J ends lost 0 bases and 6 bases respectively, with 11 bases between them. CDR3 size: 14 residues. Per the germline V gene, CDR1 is SEHNR and CDR2 is FQNEAQ (reference sequence). As DNA, the CDR3 is TGTGCCAGCAGCTTAGCGAGCGAGAGTCCTGAAGCTTTCTTT. Translation: CASSLASESPEAFF.

The chain couples TRBV29-1 to TRBJ2-6; D is ambiguous. V dropped 3 bases and J dropped 0 bases, with 3 bases sitting between them. The CDR3 is 13 residues long. Germline loops: CDR1 SQVTM, CDR2 ANQGSEA. CDR3 nucleotides: TGCAGCGTTGACCCCTCTGGGGCCAACGTCCTGACTTTC. This encodes CSVDPSGANVLTF.

The rearrangement links TRBV10-3 to TRBJ1-1, with D unclear. The CDR3 totals 12 residues. With 2 bases removed from V and 5 bases from J, the gap between germline ends came to 6 bases. CDR1 ENHRY and CDR2 SYGVKD come from the germline V gene. In DNA, the CDR3 is TGTGCCATCAGTGAGCCGACAACTGAAGCTTTCTTT. Amino acids: CAISEPTTEAFF.

This sequence joins TRBV29-1 and TRBJ2-3; 10 positions agree with TRBD2. The V gene's germline CDR1 is SQVTM and CDR2 ANQGSEA. V lost 6 bases and J lost 4; bases outside the gene matches: 10. The CDR3 consists of 15 residues. The CDR3 sequence: CSVNLPGLAPDTQYF. The CDR3 bases are TGCAGCGTCAACCTCCCGGGACTAGCGCCAGATACGCAGTATTTT.